The 3 T cell receptor beta chains listed next were all sequenced from one sample in a study of CXCR3-negative and CXCR3-positive naive CD8 T cells. 5' RACE with UMI labels generated the TRB cDNA libraries. TCRdb re-called the 5' RACE reads and gives one entry per CDR3 protein, without DNA. The listing contains about 48,000 distinct CDR3 sequences. The source material was memory CD8+ T cells from blood. Source of these receptors: a human donor in good health. Some clones in this sample may be carry-over from other donors' samples.

This chain joins TRBV7-9 and TRBJ2-7; TCRdb's D gene call, TRBD1, goes unchecked for lack of DNA. Germline-derived CDR1 and CDR2 are SEHNR and FQNEAQ (reference sequence). The CDR3 covers 13 residues. This chain's CDR3 is CASSTGTKYEQYF.

This chain connects TRBV27 to TRBJ2-1; checking the TCRdb D call of TRBD2 is not possible without DNA. This CDR3 is built from 13 residues. CDR1 MNHEY and CDR2 SMNVEV come from the germline V gene (reference sequence). Here the CDR3 reads CASSLRESDEQFF.

This rearrangement joins TRBV28 to TRBJ2-1; TCRdb reports TRBD1, a call that lacks DNA to check it against. Germline assignment: CDR1 MDHEN and CDR2 SYDVKM. This CDR3 spans 17 amino acids. The CDR3 here is CASSLYLTGGLFDEQFF.